Presented here are 4 T cell receptor beta chains from one specimen sequenced in a study of T cell responses to AZD1222 COVID-19 vaccine. This table comes from immunoSEQ multiplex PCR, and its TCRdb copy is limited to in-frame clones, with some not included. The data contain about 150,000 clones, around nine tenths of them singletons. The sample here was peripheral blood, taken after recovery from COVID-19. These receptors came from an adult who had recovered from COVID-19.

The CDR3 nucleotides are TGCGCCAGCAGCCCCAGGGGCCCTGGCTACGAGCAGTACTTC. Its protein is CASSPRGPGYEQYF. The V and J genes are TRBV5-1 and TRBJ2-7; D is possibly TRBD1 (6 bases). Looked up from germline, CDR1 is SGHRS and CDR2 is YFSETQ. The CDR3 sequence is 14 residues long. The germline V and J ends were trimmed by 4 bases and 3 bases, with 14 bases remaining between them.

This chain connects TRBV4-1 to TRBJ2-1; TRBD2 aligns across 11 bases. The germline V gene has CDR1 MGHRA and CDR2 YSYEKL. The V and J ends lost 3 bases and 4 bases, in that order; junction bases with no gene match: 5. There are 16 residues in the CDR3. This CDR3 reads CASSQDSGGAYNEQFF. The CDR3 DNA sequence: TGCGCCAGCAGCCAGGATAGCGGGGGGGCTTACAATGAGCAGTTCTTC.

J is TRBJ2-7 and V is TRBV10-3, with TRBD1 identical over 7 bases. Germline V gives CDR1 ENHRY, CDR2 SYGVKD. After removal of 10 bases from V and 3 bases from J, the junction contained 6 bases not matched to a gene. The CDR3 loop spans 12 amino acids. This chain's CDR3 is CATSGTDYEQYF. CDR3 nucleotide sequence: TGTGCCACCTCTGGGACAGACTACGAGCAGTACTTC.

This clone was recorded once. The junction and the germline gene differ at one end; a read error may be behind it. The V gene is TRBV7-7, the J gene TRBJ2-3; D might be TRBD2 (6 bases). Per the germline V gene, CDR1 is SSHAT and CDR2 is FNYEAQ (reference sequence). The CDR3 sequence is 15 residues long. CDR3 protein: CASSLGAGDTDTQYF. The CDR3 DNA sequence: TGTGCTAGCAGCTTGGGAGCGGGCGACACAGATACGCAGTATTTT.